A selection of T cell receptor beta chains follows, all from one sample in a study of T cell repertoires in cytomegalovirus infection. MiXCR was run by TCRdb on the reads, yielding one entry per CDR3 protein. The data hold about 110,000 distinct CDR3 sequences, with around 31% observed a single time. No cognate antigen is known for these TCRs. The sequencing here drew on CD8+ T cells from cultured PBMCs, taken from culture after CMV antigen stimulation. All receptors derive from a human donor in good health (CMV status not recorded). Some clones in this sample may be carry-over from other donors' samples. Both conserved end residues are part of each CDR3. D genes are given only for firm matches. Expanded clones are given a class, and other clones once, few, many or no size at all.

V gene: TRBV7-6
D gene: TRBD1
J gene: TRBJ1-2
clone size: many
CDR3 DNA: TGTGCCAGCAGCGGCCCAGGACAGGGGGATGGCTACACCTTC
CDR3 protein: CASSGPGQGDGYTF

V gene: TRBV7-6
D gene: NA
J gene: TRBJ2-6
clone size: many
CDR3 DNA: TGTGCCAGCAGCCCAAGGGATGCCGGGGCCTCTGGGGCCAACGTCCTGACTTTC
CDR3 protein: CASSPRDAGASGANVLTF

V gene: TRBV19
D gene: TRBD1
J gene: TRBJ1-5
clone size: few
CDR3 DNA: TGTGCCAGTATGGATCGGAGGACAGGGGATCAGCCCCAGCATTTT
CDR3 protein: CASMDRRTGDQPQHF

V gene: TRBV27
D gene: NA
J gene: TRBJ2-7
clone size: NA
CDR3 DNA: TGTGCCAGCAGTTTATCGGGCTTAGGCTACGAGCAGTACTTC
CDR3 protein: CASSLSGLGYEQYF

V gene: TRBV13
D gene: TRBD2
J gene: TRBJ2-1
clone size: many
CDR3 DNA: TGTGCCAGCAGCCCGGGACTAGCGGGGGAGCCCCAGTTCTTC
CDR3 protein: CASSPGLAGEPQFF

V gene: TRBV7-6
D gene: NA
J gene: TRBJ2-6
clone size: many
CDR3 DNA: TGTGCCAGCAGCCCCATTCTTGACCCCGCGAGCTCTGGGGCCAACGTCCTGACTTTC
CDR3 protein: CASSPILDPASSGANVLTF

V gene: TRBV6-1
D gene: NA
J gene: TRBJ2-3
clone size: NA
CDR3 DNA: TGTGCCAGCAGTCCGAGCGGGGATACGCAGTATTTT
CDR3 protein: CASSPSGDTQYF

V gene: TRBV12-3/TRBV12-4
D gene: NA
J gene: TRBJ1-2
clone size: NA
CDR3 DNA: TGTGCCAGCCGTTGGACAGCACTGGACCCTTATGGCTACACCTTC
CDR3 protein: CASRWTALDPYGYTF

V gene: TRBV20-1
D gene: NA
J gene: TRBJ2-7
clone size: NA
CDR3 DNA: TGCAGTGCTAGATACCACCGACAAAGGGGGTCCTACGAGCAGTACTTC
CDR3 protein: CSARYHRQRGSYEQYF

V gene: TRBV7-9
D gene: TRBD2
J gene: TRBJ2-7
clone size: NA
CDR3 DNA: TGTGCCAGCGGCGGGGGACTAGCTTCTTACGAGCAGTACTTC
CDR3 protein: CASGGGLASYEQYF

V gene: TRBV7-2
D gene: NA
J gene: TRBJ2-2
clone size: NA
CDR3 DNA: TGTGCCAGCAGCTTCAGGGACCCCGGGGAGCTGTTTTTT
CDR3 protein: CASSFRDPGELFF

V gene: TRBV20-1
D gene: TRBD1
J gene: TRBJ1-1
clone size: NA
CDR3 DNA: TGCAGTGCTAGAGAACAGGGGGGCACTGAAGCTTTCTTT
CDR3 protein: CSAREQGGTEAFF

V gene: TRBV10-3
D gene: TRBD1
J gene: TRBJ1-1
clone size: NA
CDR3 DNA: TGTGCCATCAGGAGGACAGGGCTTCTCACTGAAGCTTTCTTT
CDR3 protein: CAIRRTGLLTEAFF

V gene: TRBV6-1
D gene: TRBD1
J gene: TRBJ2-1
clone size: many
CDR3 DNA: TGTGCCAGCAGCATCGAGGGGGCCGACTACAATGAGCAGTTCTTC
CDR3 protein: CASSIEGADYNEQFF

V gene: TRBV6-1
D gene: NA
J gene: TRBJ2-1
clone size: few
CDR3 DNA: TGTGCCAGCAGTGAATTAGCGGTGAGCTCCTACAATGAGCAGTTCTTC
CDR3 protein: CASSELAVSSYNEQFF

V gene: TRBV5-6
D gene: NA
J gene: TRBJ2-5
clone size: NA
CDR3 DNA: TGTGCCAGCAGCCTGGGTAGGGGCCAGTACTTC
CDR3 protein: CASSLGRGQYF

V gene: TRBV7-9
D gene: NA
J gene: TRBJ1-4
clone size: NA
CDR3 DNA: TGTGCCAGCAGTCTCACGGACTCTAATGAAAAACTGTTTTTT
CDR3 protein: CASSLTDSNEKLFF

V gene: TRBV27
D gene: NA
J gene: TRBJ1-2
clone size: NA
CDR3 DNA: TGTGCCAGCAGTTTTGGGTCAGGGTATGGCTACACCTTC
CDR3 protein: CASSFGSGYGYTF

V gene: TRBV4-3
D gene: NA
J gene: TRBJ1-5
clone size: NA
CDR3 DNA: TGCGCCAGCAGCCAAGGGGACGCCAATTATCAAGCCCAGCATTTT
CDR3 protein: CASSQGDANYQAQHF

V gene: TRBV15
D gene: TRBD1
J gene: TRBJ2-7
clone size: NA
CDR3 DNA: TGTGCCACCAGCAGTTCCGGGACAGGGGTCCTTGAGCAGTACTTC
CDR3 protein: CATSSSGTGVLEQYF

V gene: TRBV12-3/TRBV12-4
D gene: TRBD1
J gene: TRBJ1-1
clone size: few
CDR3 DNA: TGTGCCAGCAGTCCAGACGGACAGGGTTCGGGAACTGAAGCTTTCTTT
CDR3 protein: CASSPDGQGSGTEAFF